A single T cell receptor (beta chain) is shown here with its context. This record comes from a study of identifying expanded T cells in peripheral blood. V shed 5 bases and J 5 bases; nucleotides not matched to a gene: 6. Germline lookup yields CDR1 SEHNR and CDR2 FQNEAQ (reference sequence). The CDR3 is made up of 14 amino acids. Measured with immunoSEQ multiplex PCR; TCRdb has only the in-frame clones, and not every one. The data contain more than 85,000 clones, around 89% of them singletons. The chain couples TRBV7-9 to TRBJ1-2, with 9 bases aligning to TRBD1. This clonotype was obtained from a person aged 18 to 70 in good health. Source material: blood. The CDR3 region is CASSTGTGYYGYTF. Written as DNA, the CDR3 is TGTGCCAGCAGCACCGGGACAGGGTATTATGGCTACACCTTC.